This T cell receptor beta chain was identified during a study of cytotoxic CD8 clonotypes in ibrutinib-treated CLL. Study-wide findings and caveats: The study found clonality rose at ibrutinib response, then fell toward baseline at progression. Against age-matched healthy donors, baseline clonality ran higher and tracked circulating CD8+ T-cell counts.

Details on this clone: Its antigen remains unknown.

Generated by immunoSEQ multiplex PCR, the TCRdb table keeps only in-frame clones and is missing some. The repertoire has some 150,000 clones, roughly 77% of them found once; the top ten carry around a quarter. Germline-derived CDR1 and CDR2 are SGHRS and YFSETQ. CDR3 length equals 14 residues. The trim removed 6 bases at V and 0 bases at J, leaving 2 bases unmatched. J is TRBJ2-1 and V is TRBV5-1; 8 bases align to TRBD1. The TCR sequence derives from a human donor with chronic lymphocytic leukemia. The sequencing used PBMCs, collected after 12 months of ibrutinib treatment. CDR3: CASNTGGSYNEQFF. The CDR3 DNA follows: TGCGCCAGCAACACAGGGGGCTCCTACAATGAGCAGTTCTTC.